The T cell receptor (beta chain) described here comes from a study of cytomegalovirus exposure and HLA in healthy donors. Study-wide findings and caveats: The authors confirmed in vitro that a few CMV-associated chains were specific for CMV antigens. There were fewer than 200 TCR beta chains listed as cytomegalovirus-associated. Clusters of TCRs from the first cohort tended to co-occur in the 110 or so validation repertoires (as a later analysis found).

The germline V and J ends were trimmed by 4 bases and 6 bases, with 16 bases remaining between them. The germline CDR1 and CDR2 sequences are SGHRS and YFSETQ. The CDR3 runs 14 residues. The repertoire was sequenced with immunoSEQ multiplex PCR; TCRdb's copy has only in-frame clones and lacks some. This table has 210,000 or so clones, 80% to 90% appearing once. A note on this clone: Its cognate antigen is unknown.

The chain links TRBV5-1 to TRBJ1-1; D is uncertain. Specimen: PBMCs. The sequence was collected from a woman under 30 in good health and CMV-seronegative. Here the CDR3 reads CASSPPDGGAEAFF. DNA for the CDR3: TGCGCCAGCAGCCCCCCGGATGGAGGCGCTGAAGCTTTCTTT.